The 25 T cell receptor beta chains presented below share a single source sample, sequenced in a study of cytomegalovirus exposure and HLA in healthy donors. TCRdb's copy holds only in-frame clones and misses some; the assay was immunoSEQ multiplex PCR. Among roughly 180,000 clones listed, more than 75% were seen once. Sequenced input: PBMCs. These receptors came from a man aged 25 to 40 in good health and CMV-seropositive.

The CDR3 region has the DNA TGTGCCAGCAGTGAACCTCGAGGGACAGGGCTCGATGAGCAGTTCTTC. Translation: CASSEPRGTGLDEQFF. This chain links TRBV6-1 with TRBJ2-1, with 9 bases lining up with TRBD1. The germline V gene has CDR1 MNHNS and CDR2 SASEGT. CDR3 size: 16 residues. Trimming removed 2 bases from V and 8 bases from J; junction bases left unmatched: 10.

This clone was detected ten times or more. As DNA, the CDR3 is TGTGCCAGCAGCTTAGGACAGGGACCTAACTATGGCTACACCTTC. This codes for CASSLGQGPNYGYTF. This chain connects TRBV7-9 to TRBJ1-2; 7 bases are a match to TRBD1. There are 15 residues in the CDR3. Trimming cost V 1 base and J 0 bases; bases outside gene matches: 2. Germline CDR1 is SEHNR and CDR2 is FQNEAQ (reference sequence).

This chain links TRBV27 with TRBJ2-5; D perhaps matches TRBD1 (6 bases). The CDR3 consists of 13 residues. Looked up from germline, CDR1 is MNHEY and CDR2 is SMNVEV (reference sequence). Trimming left V 2 bases short and J 6 bases short, with 10 bases between. The CDR3 region is CASSLMGAQTQYF. CDR3 DNA sequence: TGTGCCAGCAGTTTAATGGGGGCTCAGACCCAGTACTTC.

This chain links TRBV10-2 with TRBJ2-5, with a tentative D call TRBD2 (6 bases). Trimming stripped 6 bases from V and 4 bases from J, with 12 bases between. Germline V gives CDR1 WSHSY, CDR2 SAAADI. The CDR3 loop spans 13 amino acids. The CDR3 spells CASRRAGSETQYF. The CDR3 DNA follows: TGCGCCAGCAGGCGGGCGGGGTCAGAGACCCAGTACTTC.

This chain uses TRBV7-2 with TRBJ1-4; no reliable D call. Germline CDR1 reads SGHTA; CDR2 reads FQGNSA. This CDR3 contains 15 residues. Trimming shortened V by 4 bases and J by 8 bases, and 17 bases separated the two germline ends. The CDR3 loop is CASSSTPTPGEKLFF. CDR3 DNA sequence: TGTGCCAGCAGCTCTACACCGACGCCCGGCGAAAAACTGTTTTTT.

The chain employs TRBV6-5 and TRBJ1-4; D remains unclear. This CDR3 is built from 14 residues. The V and J ends lost 6 bases and 8 bases respectively, with 16 bases between them. Germline loops: CDR1 MNHEY, CDR2 SVGAGI. The CDR3 protein is CASSPLSGREKLFF. The CDR3 bases are TGTGCCAGCAGCCCCCTGAGCGGCAGAGAAAAACTGTTTTTT.

This rearrangement joins TRBV5-1 to TRBJ1-2, with D perhaps matching TRBD1 (6 bases). From germline, CDR1 is SGHRS and CDR2 YFSETQ. The CDR3 runs to 16 residues. V shed 0 bases and J shed 4 bases, with 16 bases lying between them. The CDR3 sequence is CASSLDRPPGAYGYTF. For the CDR3, the DNA is TGCGCCAGCAGCTTGGACCGACCCCCAGGGGCCTATGGCTACACCTTC.

This chain joins TRBV11-2 and TRBJ2-7; perhaps TRBD1 as D (6 bases). V was cut by 1 base and J by 0 bases, with 10 bases left in between. This CDR3 region has 15 residues. Germline CDR1 reads SGHAT; CDR2 reads FQNNGV. For the CDR3, the DNA is TGTGCCAGCAGCTTAGTGCCAGGGGTCTCCTACGAGCAGTACTTC. Protein product: CASSLVPGVSYEQYF.

The chain links TRBV6-1 to TRBJ2-7, with D unresolved. This CDR3 contains 17 residues. Trimming left V 0 bases short and J 0 bases short, with 15 bases between. Germline V gene data show CDR1 as MNHNS and CDR2 as SASEGT. CDR3 DNA: TGTGCCAGCAGTGAAGCGTCGACAAGGTCCTACTCCTACGAGCAGTACTTC. It is translated as CASSEASTRSYSYEQYF.

V is TRBV4-2 and J is TRBJ2-1; tentatively, D is TRBD1 (7 bases). CDR1 and CDR2 from the germline V gene are LGHNA and YNFKEQ. The CDR3 has 16 residues. V lost 4 bases and J 2 bases, leaving 15 bases between the germline ends. The CDR3 sequence: CASSRGGGETYNEQFF. Here the CDR3 DNA reads TGTGCCAGCAGCCGAGGAGGGGGCGAGACCTACAATGAGCAGTTCTTC.

This chain connects TRBV10-3 to TRBJ2-5; D is perhaps TRBD1 (6 bases). In germline, CDR1 is ENHRY, CDR2 SYGVKD. V was clipped by 1 base and J by 2 bases, with 17 bases between them. The CDR3 totals 17 residues. CDR3 amino acids: CAISEFSGDILQETQYF. The CDR3 DNA reads as TGTGCCATCAGTGAGTTTTCAGGGGATATCCTACAAGAGACCCAGTACTTC.

CDR3 residues: CASSELDSYTGELFF. Here the CDR3 DNA reads TGTGCCAGCAGTGAACTGGACAGCTACACCGGGGAGCTGTTTTTT. The chain combines TRBV25-1 with TRBJ2-2, with a tentative D call TRBD1 (6 bases). This CDR3 spans 15 amino acids. V dropped 2 bases and J dropped 3 bases, with 10 bases sitting between them. Germline CDR1 is MGHDK and CDR2 is SYGVNS.

The chain uses TRBV2 and TRBJ2-2, with D unresolved. V was shortened by 5 bases and J by 9 bases, with 16 bases between the two germline ends. The germline V gene encodes CDR1 SNHLY and CDR2 FYNNEI. CDR3 length equals 14 residues. The CDR3 is CASSPDPPYRELFF. In DNA form, the CDR3 reads TGTGCCAGCAGTCCAGATCCCCCCTACCGGGAGCTGTTTTTT.

The gene calls are TRBV6-5 and TRBJ2-1; D remains unclear. The germline V and J ends were trimmed by 4 bases and 10 bases, with 14 bases remaining between them. CDR3 length: 13 amino acids. Looked up from germline, CDR1 is MNHEY and CDR2 is SVGAGI. The CDR3 nucleotides read TGTGCCAGCAGTTCTGGGTCTGAGTCCGAGCAGTTCTTC. This codes for CASSSGSESEQFF.

The J gene is TRBJ2-2, the V gene TRBV9; weak D call: TRBD1 (6 bases). The germline gives CDR1 SGDLS, CDR2 YYNGEE. Trimming pared 3 bases from V and 5 bases from J, leaving 17 bases between. There are 16 residues in the CDR3. The CDR3, as DNA: TGTGCCAGCAGCGCACAGGGCCAGGTGGGAACCGGGGAGCTGTTTTTT. This sequence encodes CASSAQGQVGTGELFF.

The chain employs TRBV11-3 and TRBJ1-6; no firm D call. V shed 2 bases and J shed 7 bases, with 9 bases lying between them. This CDR3 is 14 amino acids long. Germline CDR1 and CDR2: SGHNT and YENEEA. CDR3 residues: CASSLLTENSPLHF. For the CDR3, the DNA is TGTGCCAGCAGCTTATTAACAGAGAATTCACCCCTCCACTTT.

The chain links TRBV4-3 to TRBJ1-4, with a weak D call TRBD1 (5 bases). The germline CDR1 and CDR2 sequences are LGHNA and YSLEER. The CDR3 contains 15 residues. The V and J ends lost 0 bases and 8 bases respectively, with 13 bases between them. The CDR3 region has the DNA TGCGCCAGCAGCCAAGATCCCGGGGGAACGGAAAAACTGTTTTTT. Its protein product is CASSQDPGGTEKLFF.

This clone has a handful of counts. The genes are TRBV19 and TRBJ2-2; D might be TRBD2 (5 bases). This CDR3 has 13 amino acids. The germline V and J ends were trimmed by 7 bases and 1 base, with 7 bases remaining between them. Germline V gene lookup returns CDR1 LNHDA and CDR2 SQIVND (reference sequence). The CDR3 loop is CASKAVNTGELFF. The CDR3 region has the DNA TGTGCCAGTAAAGCGGTGAACACCGGGGAGCTGTTTTTT.

The chain recombines TRBV28 with TRBJ2-7, with D hard to call. The germline V and J ends were trimmed by 2 bases and 3 bases, with 8 bases remaining between them. This CDR3 region has 13 residues. Germline CDR1 MDHEN, CDR2 SYDVKM. The CDR3 bases are TGTGCCAGCAGTTTAATCCGTGGCTACGAGCAGTACTTC. Its protein is CASSLIRGYEQYF.

Of note for this clone: Other DNA sequences in this specimen translate into the identical CDR3. The chain uses TRBV19 and TRBJ1-1; tentative D call: TRBD1 (6 bases). The length of the CDR3 is 11 residues. The V end lost 8 bases, the J end lost 4 bases, and 8 bases lay between the germline ends. Germline CDR1 LNHDA, CDR2 SQIVND (reference sequence). The CDR3 sequence: CASSRGTEAFF. CDR3 sequence (DNA): TGTGCCAGTTCCAGGGGCACTGAAGCTTTCTTT.

This clone was recorded only once. The chain couples TRBV7-8 to TRBJ1-1, with a possible D match to TRBD1 (6 bases). Germline CDR1 reads SGHVS; CDR2 reads FQNEAQ. There are 17 residues in the CDR3. Trimming left V 1 base short and J 4 bases short, with 19 bases between. CDR3 sequence: CASSLGILLGGGTEAFF. In DNA, the CDR3 is TGTGCCAGCAGCTTAGGGATACTCCTGGGGGGCGGCACTGAAGCTTTCTTT.

The genes are TRBV5-1 and TRBJ1-4, with 8 nucleotides matching TRBD1. CDR1 is SGHRS and CDR2 is YFSETQ in the germline V gene. The CDR3 loop spans 14 amino acids. V trimming: 4 bases; J trimming: 7 bases; junction bases outside the gene matches: 6. The CDR3 nucleotides are TGCGCCAGCAGCGCTTCAGGGGGCGGTGAAAAACTGTTTTTT. It translates to CASSASGGGEKLFF. Based on the CDR3 plus reference TRBV5-1 and TRBJ1-4, the full variable domain is KAGVTQTPRYLIKTRGQQVTLSCSPISGHRSVSWYQQTPGQGLQFLFEYFSETQRNKGNFPGRFSGRQFSNSRSEMNVSTLELGDSALYLCASSASGGGEKLFFGSGTQLSVL.

This clone was seen a few times. The rearrangement links TRBV12-5 to TRBJ1-6, with 8 bases identical to TRBD1. This CDR3 has 18 amino acids. Germline V gene lookup returns CDR1 LGHNT and CDR2 FRNRAP. The ends lost 4 bases at V and 5 bases at J; junction bases unmatched: 13. The CDR3 region has the DNA TGTGCTAGTGGTTGGACAGGGTGGGCAGTGGCGGATAATTCACCCCTCCACTTT. This encodes CASGWTGWAVADNSPLHF.

This chain uses TRBV7-2 with TRBJ1-2; 9 bases fit TRBD1. J gave up 5 bases and V 4 bases, and 2 bases lay outside the gene matches. Germline V gene lookup returns CDR1 SGHTA and CDR2 FQGNSA. The CDR3 consists of 13 residues. CDR3 sequence reads: CASSYGTGYGYTF. The CDR3 nucleotides are TGTGCCAGCAGCTACGGGACAGGGTATGGCTACACCTTC. The whole variable domain, remainder taken from reference TRBV7-2 and TRBJ1-2, is GAGVSQSPSNKVTEKGKDVELRCDPISGHTALYWYRQSLGQGLEFLIYFQGNSAPDKSGLPSDRFSAERTGGSVSTLTIQRTQQEDSAVYLCASSYGTGYGYTFGSGTRLTVV.

This clone has a single count. This chain links TRBV11-2 with TRBJ2-2; perhaps TRBD2 as D (5 bases). Per germline, CDR1 SGHAT and CDR2 FQNNGV. There are 16 residues in the CDR3. V gave up 5 bases and J gave up 3 bases, with 16 bases separating them. DNA of the CDR3: TGTGCCAGCAGCCAGGTGGGGAGTAGAGACACCGGGGAGCTGTTTTTT. It translates to CASSQVGSRDTGELFF.